The 32 T cell receptor beta chains listed next were all sequenced from one sample in a study of blood T cells in healthy people across ages. A second about 7 to 11 cycle PCR used barcoded and J-beta primers. TCRdb analysed the 5' RACE reads with MiXCR anew, one entry per CDR3 protein. The sample has approximately 1,700,000 distinct CDR3 sequences; about 39% are singletons. The sample comprised blood. The receptors derive from a human donor in good health.

This clonotype came up a few times. This rearrangement joins TRBV5-1 to TRBJ2-1, with D possibly TRBD2 on 6 matching bases. The V gene's germline CDR1 is SGHRS and CDR2 YFSETQ. The length of the CDR3 is 15 residues. Trimming cost V 0 bases and J 5 bases, with 12 bases left between them. CDR3 bases: TGCGCCAGCAGCTTGGACGGGGGTTACAACAATGAGCAGTTCTTC. Its translation is CASSLDGGYNNEQFF.

This clonotype was seen only once. The chain uses TRBV12-3 or TRBV12-4 and TRBJ2-1; D unresolved. Trimming pared 3 bases from V and 8 bases from J, leaving 8 bases between. This CDR3 is 12 amino acids long. The DNA for the CDR3 is TGTGCCAGCAGTTTCGGTGAGGATGAGCAGTTCTTC. It yields the protein CASSFGEDEQFF.

V usage is TRBV18 and J usage is TRBJ2-4; D gene unclear. This CDR3 has 13 residues. Germline CDR1 is KGHSH and CDR2 is LQKENI. V gave up 2 bases and J gave up 8 bases, with 10 bases separating them. Here the CDR3 DNA reads TGTGCCAGCTCACCAGCAGGTCAGGACATTCAGTACTTC. Translating it yields CASSPAGQDIQYF.

This clonotype was seen a single time. V gene TRBV4-2 combines with J gene TRBJ1-1, with unresolved D. Looked up from germline, CDR1 is LGHNA and CDR2 is YNFKEQ. This CDR3 comprises 14 residues. V was trimmed by 3 bases and J by 3 bases, leaving 11 bases between them. The CDR3 loop reads CASSHFDGDTEAFF. DNA of the CDR3: TGTGCCAGCAGCCATTTTGACGGGGACACTGAAGCTTTCTTT.

The gene calls are TRBV10-3 and TRBJ2-5; D remains ambiguous. The CDR3 spans 13 residues. V lost 3 bases, J lost 1 base, and 6 bases lay in between. Germline V CDR1 and CDR2: ENHRY, SYGVKD. The CDR3 here is CAISERIQETQYF. For the CDR3, the DNA is TGTGCCATCAGTGAACGAATCCAAGAGACCCAGTACTTC.

This clonotype showed up just a few times. The chain joins TRBV29-1 to TRBJ1-6, with a weak D call TRBD1 (6 bases). Germline V lookup: CDR1 SQVTM, CDR2 ANQGSEA. The CDR3 has 13 amino acids. The V end was cut by 4 bases, the J end by 10 bases, with 14 bases between. The CDR3 here is CSVGKGRGSPLHF. DNA for the CDR3: TGCAGCGTTGGCAAAGGGAGGGGGTCACCCCTCCACTTT.

CDR3 loop: CASSLTGQGNQPQHF. Here the CDR3 DNA reads TGTGCCAGCAGTTTAACGGGACAGGGAAATCAGCCCCAGCATTTT. The V gene is TRBV12-3 or TRBV12-4, the J gene TRBJ1-5; 9 bases match TRBD1. After removal of 2 bases from V and 4 bases from J, the junction contained 3 bases not matched to a gene. The CDR3 loop spans 15 amino acids.

J is TRBJ1-6 and V is TRBV7-9; the D gene is possibly TRBD1 (6 bases). Looked up from germline, CDR1 is SEHNR and CDR2 is FQNEAQ (reference sequence). CDR3 length: 15 amino acids. V lost 4 bases, J lost 9 bases, and 16 bases lay in between. The CDR3 DNA sequence: TGTGCCAGCAGCTCACACAGGGAGTGGGGTTCACCCCTCCACTTT. Translation gives CASSSHREWGSPLHF.

The rearrangement links TRBV5-1 to TRBJ1-1, with 9 bases aligning to TRBD1. Trimming cost V 7 bases and J 2 bases; bases outside gene matches: 6. CDR3 length: 14 residues. Looked up from germline, CDR1 is SGHRS and CDR2 is YFSETQ. CDR3 in amino acids: CASGTGTENTEAFF. The CDR3 DNA reads as TGCGCCAGCGGGACAGGGACGGAAAACACTGAAGCTTTCTTT.

The J gene is TRBJ2-1, the V gene TRBV27; 7 bases are shared with TRBD2. Per the germline V gene, CDR1 is MNHEY and CDR2 is SMNVEV (reference sequence). The CDR3 runs to 16 residues. V shed 6 bases, J shed 13 bases, and the junction held 21 bases outside the gene matches. The CDR3 DNA is TGTGCCAGCAGCCCAGTCCCGGACCCAGCCGGGGGGACCCAGTTCTTC. It translates to CASSPVPDPAGGTQFF.

V gene TRBV28 combines with J gene TRBJ1-4; D not resolved. Germline CDR1 and CDR2: MDHEN and SYDVKM. V was pared by 5 bases and J by 7 bases, with 8 bases between. The length of the CDR3 is 12 residues. The CDR3 is CASSPSREKLFF. The CDR3 DNA reads TGTGCCAGCAGTCCGTCGCGTGAAAAACTGTTTTTT.

This clonotype was found a few times. This rearrangement joins TRBV27 to TRBJ1-4, with D tentatively TRBD1 (5 bases). The CDR3 covers 14 residues. Germline assignment: CDR1 MNHEY and CDR2 SMNVEV (reference sequence). V lost 5 bases and J lost 15, with 22 bases in between. Here the CDR3 DNA reads TGTGCCAGCAGTCCCTCGGGGCACCCCCTGAGGGTGTTTTTT. Amino acid sequence: CASSPSGHPLRVFF.

The genes are TRBV4-1 and TRBJ2-3; D is unclear. V was shortened by 1 base and J by 4 bases, with 15 bases between the two germline ends. The germline V gene has CDR1 MGHRA and CDR2 YSYEKL. CDR3 size: 16 residues. CDR3 sequence reads: CASSQVRSFHADTQYF. For the CDR3, the DNA is TGCGCCAGCAGCCAAGTTCGGTCCTTCCACGCAGATACGCAGTATTTT.

In this sample, this clonotype turned up a few times. The chain couples TRBV21-1 to TRBJ2-1; the table's D call of TRBD2 was not tested on the DNA. TRBV21-1 is a pseudogene segment. This CDR3 comprises 16 residues. Written as DNA, the CDR3 is TGTGCCAGCAGCAATACAGCGGGGGGGCCGTACAATGAGCAGTTCTTC. This encodes CASSNTAGGPYNEQFF.

This chain links TRBV5-1 with TRBJ2-5, with D unresolved. The germline V gene encodes CDR1 SGHRS and CDR2 YFSETQ. This CDR3 contains 13 residues. Trimming took 3 bases from V and 2 from J, leaving 8 bases between them. CDR3 DNA sequence: TGCGCCAGCAGCTCCCACCTACAAGAGACCCAGTACTTC. Encoded protein: CASSSHLQETQYF.

In its sample, this clonotype was seen a few times. J is TRBJ2-1 and V is TRBV13, with no clear D. This CDR3 is 14 amino acids long. V dropped 5 bases and J dropped 5 bases, with 13 bases sitting between them. Germline-derived CDR1 and CDR2 are PRHDT and FYEKMQ (reference sequence). The CDR3 here is CASSPPGTHNEQFF. The CDR3 DNA sequence: TGTGCCAGCAGCCCCCCAGGCACCCACAATGAGCAGTTCTTC.

This clonotype was found many times. This chain links TRBV7-9 with TRBJ1-4, with D unclear. Germline assignment: CDR1 SEHNR and CDR2 FQNEAQ (reference sequence). Trimming cost V 6 bases and J 5 bases, with 7 bases left between them. The CDR3 spans 12 residues. CDR3 sequence: CASSFGNEKLFF. For the CDR3, the DNA is TGTGCCAGCAGTTTTGGGAATGAAAAACTGTTTTTT.

There are a few counts of this clonotype. The V call is TRBV20-1, the J call TRBJ1-1; D is ambiguous. Germline values: CDR1 DFQATT, CDR2 SNEGSKA (reference sequence). The germline V and J ends were trimmed by 6 bases and 2 bases, with 16 bases remaining between them. The CDR3 sequence is 14 residues long. The CDR3 nucleotides are TGCAGTGCCAAAAACAACCCTTCTAACACTGAAGCTTTCTTT. Its translation: CSAKNNPSNTEAFF.

The V gene is TRBV29-1, the J gene TRBJ1-3, with 8 bases identical to TRBD1. The CDR3 is made up of 16 amino acids. Germline values: CDR1 SQVTM, CDR2 ANQGSEA. V shed 0 bases, J shed 1 base, and the junction held 5 bases outside the gene matches. The CDR3 DNA reads as TGCAGCGTTGAAGATCCTTACAGGGGGTCTGGAAACACCATATATTTT. It translates to CSVEDPYRGSGNTIYF.

The chain's CDR3 is CASSYPSGLGLNEQFF. The CDR3 DNA follows: TGTGCCAGCAGTTACCCCAGCGGACTAGGGCTCAATGAGCAGTTCTTC. The V and J genes are TRBV6-2 or TRBV6-3 and TRBJ2-1, with TRBD2 identical over 7 bases. This CDR3 has 16 amino acids. From germline, CDR1 is MNHEY and CDR2 SVGEGT. The V and J ends lost 2 bases and 6 bases, in that order; junction bases with no gene match: 10.

The genes are TRBV10-3 and TRBJ1-1; 7 bases fit TRBD1. V was clipped by 5 bases and J by 3 bases; unmatched bases: 6. CDR3 length equals 14 residues. Germline CDR1 reads ENHRY; CDR2 reads SYGVKD. CDR3 DNA: TGTGCCATCAGTAGACAGGGCTGGGACACTGAAGCTTTCTTT. Translation: CAISRQGWDTEAFF.

This clonotype was found a few times. The chain is built from TRBV4-1 and TRBJ2-7; 10 bases are shared with TRBD1. The CDR3 is 14 residues long. J was trimmed by 6 bases and V by 1 base; bases with no gene match: 3. Germline V lookup: CDR1 MGHRA, CDR2 YSYEKL. CDR3 in DNA: TGCGCCAGCAGCCAAGGACAGGGGGCTCTCGAGCAGTACTTC. It codes for CASSQGQGALEQYF.

This clonotype was recorded a few times. V gene TRBV28 combines with J gene TRBJ2-1; 12 bases fit TRBD2. The trim removed 7 bases at V and 2 bases at J, leaving 6 bases unmatched. This CDR3 is 16 amino acids long. Germline CDR1 and CDR2: MDHEN and SYDVKM. CDR3 nucleotides: TGTGCCAGCAAACTAGCGGGGGGTTTGACCTACAATGAGCAGTTCTTC. Translated, it gives CASKLAGGLTYNEQFF.

The chain recombines TRBV7-3 with TRBJ2-7; 7 bases fit TRBD2. J was trimmed by 7 bases and V by 0 bases; bases with no gene match: 3. Germline CDR1 and CDR2: SGHTA and FQGTGA. This CDR3 spans 13 amino acids. This chain's CDR3 is CASSLTGAGEQYF. CDR3 nucleotides: TGTGCCAGCAGCTTAACTGGAGCGGGGGAGCAGTACTTC.

This clonotype was counted only a few times. The rearrangement joins TRBV18 to TRBJ1-2, with 10 nucleotides matching TRBD1. This CDR3 is built from 14 residues. CDR1 KGHSH and CDR2 LQKENI come from the germline V gene. V shed 8 bases and J 6 bases; nucleotides not matched to a gene: 9. CDR3 loop: CASSPPGQGNGYTF. As DNA, the CDR3 is TGTGCCAGCAGCCCGCCGGGACAGGGGAATGGCTACACCTTC.

Worth noting for this clonotype: A clone one base away is much larger, so this may be a read error. The V and J genes are TRBV12-3 or TRBV12-4 and TRBJ2-5, with TRBD2 identical over 9 bases. V shed 6 bases, J shed 11 bases, and the junction held 16 bases outside the gene matches. CDR3 length: 15 amino acids. DNA for the CDR3: TGTGCCAGCAGATTAAGCGGGGGGATGTACAATGAGCAGTACTTC. It is translated as CASRLSGGMYNEQYF.

The V and J genes are TRBV29-1 and TRBJ2-1, with 10 bases identical to TRBD2. This CDR3 is built from 15 residues. The V and J ends lost 5 bases and 4 bases, in that order; junction bases with no gene match: 8. Germline CDR1 and CDR2: SQVTM and ANQGSEA. This CDR3 reads CSVILLAGGYNEQFF. The CDR3 nucleotides are TGCAGCGTTATCCTGTTAGCGGGGGGTTACAATGAGCAGTTCTTC.

CDR3 sequence (DNA): TGTGCCAGCAGCCACTACCTAGCGGGGCTCACCGGGGAGCTGTTTTTT. Protein sequence: CASSHYLAGLTGELFF. This chain uses TRBV4-2 with TRBJ2-2, with TRBD2 matching 9 bases. Germline CDR1 and CDR2: LGHNA and YNFKEQ. With V trimmed by 3 bases and J by 4 bases, 6 bases remained unmatched. The CDR3 runs to 16 residues.

In this sample, this clonotype turned up once. The rearrangement links TRBV29-1 to TRBJ2-5, with 12 bases matching TRBD2. CDR3 length: 15 amino acids. V trimming: 4 bases; J trimming: 4 bases; junction bases outside the gene matches: 7. Germline V gene sequence: CDR1 SQVTM, CDR2 ANQGSEA. CDR3 bases: TGCAGCGTTGTACTAGCGGGGGGCGATCCAGAGACCCAGTACTTC. Its protein product is CSVVLAGGDPETQYF. Full variable domain (rest looked up from reference TRBV29-1 and TRBJ2-5): SAVISQKPSRDICQRGTSLTIQCQVDSQVTMMFWYRQQPGQSLTLIATANQGSEATYESGFVIDKFPISRPNLTFSTLTVSNMSPEDSSIYLCSVVLAGGDPETQYFGPGTRLLVL.

This chain uses TRBV29-1 with TRBJ2-5, with 7 bases fitting TRBD2. V was pared by 6 bases and J by 2 bases, with 6 bases of the junction left unmatched. CDR1 SQVTM and CDR2 ANQGSEA come from the germline V gene. This CDR3 has 13 amino acids. CDR3 sequence reads: CSVTGTTQETQYF. As DNA, the CDR3 is TGCAGCGTAACCGGGACTACTCAAGAGACCCAGTACTTC.

In this sample, this clonotype turned up many times. The rearrangement joins TRBV29-1 to TRBJ2-1, with D possibly matching TRBD2 (5 bases). The CDR3 is made up of 14 amino acids. The germline V gene has CDR1 SQVTM and CDR2 ANQGSEA. V shed 4 bases and J shed 7 bases, with 17 bases lying between them. The CDR3 is CSVGTGVNSNEQFF. The CDR3, as DNA: TGCAGCGTTGGCACCGGGGTAAATAGTAATGAGCAGTTCTTC.

V and J are TRBV20-1 and TRBJ2-5, with 9 bases identical to TRBD1. The CDR3 runs 14 residues. With 3 bases clipped from V and 0 bases from J, the junction kept 2 bases outside the gene matches. Germline V gives CDR1 DFQATT, CDR2 SNEGSKA (reference sequence). CDR3 sequence: CSARGQGHQETQYF. The DNA for the CDR3 is TGCAGTGCTAGGGGACAGGGCCACCAAGAGACCCAGTACTTC.